The source of this TCR beta chain is a study of shared clonotypes between healthy human individuals. Study at large: CD4 naive and CD4 memory each took three plates per donor, while CD8 naive took two and CD8 memory one.

Assay execution took place at the deep level. The data were produced by immunoSEQ multiplex PCR, yet TCRdb's version contains in-frame clones alone and is incomplete. The data contain some 740,000 clones, more than 85% of them singletons. CDR1 and CDR2 from the germline V gene are SGHRS and YFSETQ. The CDR3 contains 13 residues. Trimming took 4 bases from V and 3 from J, leaving 11 bases between them. Naive CD8 cells were CD45RO-negative, positively selected for CCR7, excluding terminally differentiated effector memory CD45RA+ cells. Donors, healthy HIV-negative adults, lacked recent acute infections or vaccinations. Everyone who donated was a Caucasian adult who lived in Nashville, Tennessee.

The J gene is TRBJ2-7, the V gene TRBV5-1, with D maybe TRBD1 (6 bases). The sequenced sample was naive CD8+ T cells sorted from blood. The TCR was taken from a man aged 25-45 years in good health. Written as DNA, the CDR3 is TGCGCCAGCAGCGAGGGACAAAACTACGAGCAGTACTTC. Translation gives CASSEGQNYEQYF.